The present T cell receptor (beta chain) was sequenced within a study of shared clonotypes between healthy human individuals. The overall study: Sampling drew on donors who were a couple of women and a few men aged 18 to 49.

Turning to this clone: The same CDR3 is also encoded by other DNA sequences in this sample.

Some clones are missing from TCRdb's copy, which holds only in-frame ones; the method was immunoSEQ multiplex PCR. The data contain about 2.2 million clones, 90% to 95% of them singletons. Trimming shortened V by 3 bases and J by 2 bases, and 6 bases separated the two germline ends. The CDR3 totals 13 residues. The germline V gene encodes CDR1 MNHEY and CDR2 SMNVEV (reference sequence). Positively selected for CCR7, the CD45RO-negative cells used as naive CD8 cells excluded terminally differentiated effector memory CD45RA+ cells. The J gene is TRBJ2-3, the V gene TRBV27; no definite D call. The TCR sequence derives from a man aged 18 to 35 in good health. Some clones in this sample may be carry-over from other donors' samples. Sequenced sample: naive CD8+ T cells from PBMCs. The CDR3 DNA follows: TGTGCCAGCAGTTTTCTGTCCACAGATACGCAGTATTTT. Encoded protein: CASSFLSTDTQYF.